A selection of T cell receptor beta chains follows, all from one sample in a study of T cells after somatic rescue of genetic block. Using immunoSEQ multiplex PCR, the repertoire was profiled, and TCRdb retains in-frame clones only, with some absent. The sample yields roughly 92,000 clones, 85% to 90% seen once. The specimen sequenced was peripheral blood mononuclear cells (PBMCs). Receptor source: a woman aged 18-29 years. Each CDR3 is given with its conserved first and last residue. The D gene is left open where the match is weak. The size field is filled for only some rows; it gives once, few, many or a size class.

J	D	V	size	DNA	CDR3
TRBJ2-7	NA	TRBV5-4	NA	TGTGCCAGCAGCCCCCAGGGAGTGGCAGTCTACGAGCAGTACTTC	CASSPQGVAVYEQYF
TRBJ2-7	TRBD2	TRBV5-4	NA	TGTGCCAGTTCGACCGGGGGGGTAGGCGGCGAGCAGTACTTC	CASSTGGVGGEQYF
TRBJ2-6	NA	TRBV19	once	TGTGCCAGTAGTATACTTTTTTTAGGGGCCAACGTCCTGACTTTC	CASSILFLGANVLTF
TRBJ1-1	NA	TRBV7-6	NA	TGTGCCAGCAGCTTAGCGTCGCCGGGCGGTGAAGCTTTCTTT	CASSLASPGGEAFF
TRBJ1-4	NA	TRBV4-3	NA	TGCGCCAGCAGCCAAGCCCCGGGGGTAAGAAATGAAAAACTGTTTTTT	CASSQAPGVRNEKLFF
TRBJ1-2	NA	TRBV27	NA	TGTGCCAGCGGCTATAGAGGGAGGGGATCCGGGACCCGTAGTGGCTATGGCTACACCTTC	CASGYRGRGSGTRSGYGYTF
TRBJ1-1	NA	TRBV7-9	few	TGTGCCAGCAGCTTAGAAGGTACGAACACTGAAGCTTTCTTT	CASSLEGTNTEAFF
TRBJ1-1	NA	TRBV15	NA	TGTGCCACCAGCAGAGATTTGGGGATAGGCACTGAAGCTTTCTTT	CATSRDLGIGTEAFF
TRBJ1-3	NA	TRBV2	NA	TGTGCCAGCACCGTCCCCTCTGGAAACACCATATATTTT	CASTVPSGNTIYF
TRBJ2-5	TRBD1	TRBV18	medium-sized	TGTGCCAGCTCACCACCGGACACAGGGGGCCGAGAGACCCAGTACTTC	CASSPPDTGGRETQYF
TRBJ1-2	NA	TRBV27	NA	TGTGCCAGCAGTCGGGGTGGGGGGAAGAATAACTATGGCTACACCTTC	CASSRGGGKNNYGYTF
TRBJ2-7	NA	TRBV28	NA	TGTGCCAGCAGTTTATGGGGCTACGAGCAGTACTTC	CASSLWGYEQYF
TRBJ2-7	TRBD2	TRBV5-4	NA	TGTGCCAGCAGCTTACTAGCGGGGGGCCCCGGCGAGCAGTACTTC	CASSLLAGGPGEQYF
TRBJ2-7	NA	TRBV7-6	NA	TGTGCCAGCAGCTTAGCGGACGGTCCCTACGAGCAGTACTTC	CASSLADGPYEQYF
TRBJ1-1	TRBD1	TRBV2	NA	TGTGCCAGCCGGAGGGACAGCCCTTCTGAAGCTTTCTTT	CASRRDSPSEAFF
TRBJ1-1	NA	TRBV5-1	NA	TGCGCCAGCTGCGAGACAGAACAATCGCAGAACACTGAAGCTTTCTTT	CASCETEQSQNTEAFF
TRBJ2-7	NA	TRBV7-9	once	TGTGCCAGCAGCTTAGAGGCCCGGAATTCCTACGAGCAGTACTTC	CASSLEARNSYEQYF
TRBJ2-3	TRBD2	TRBV9	once	TGTGCCAGCAGCACCCACGGACTAGCGGGAGGAGATACGCAGTATTTT	CASSTHGLAGGDTQYF
TRBJ2-7	NA	TRBV29-1	NA	TGCAGCGTTAGGACAGGGAGGGCCTACGAGCAGTACTTC	CSVRTGRAYEQYF
TRBJ1-3	TRBD1	TRBV7-9	NA	TGTGCCAGCAGCTTAGGGGACAGGTCCGGAAACACCATATATTTT	CASSLGDRSGNTIYF
TRBJ2-5	TRBD1	TRBV11-2	NA	TGTGCCAGCAGCTCGTCTTTGGACAGGGGGGAGACCCAGTACTTC	CASSSSLDRGETQYF
TRBJ2-1	TRBD2	TRBV9	NA	TGTGCCAGCAGCGTAGGGCTAGCGGAGATACCCTACAATGAGCAGTTCTTC	CASSVGLAEIPYNEQFF
TRBJ1-2	TRBD1	TRBV11-2	once	TGTGCCAGCAGCCAACAGGGGGCCGGTGGCTACACCTTC	CASSQQGAGGYTF
TRBJ2-7	TRBD1	TRBV6-1	once	TGTGCCAGCAGCCGAGACAGGGCCTACGAGCAGTACTTC	CASSRDRAYEQYF
TRBJ1-1	NA	TRBV29-1	NA	TGCAGCGTTGTGAGTGGTTACACTGAAGCTTTCTTT	CSVVSGYTEAFF
TRBJ2-7	TRBD2	TRBV7-9	NA	TGTGCCAGCAGCACCCCCGGGGGGGGCTACGAGCAGTACTTC	CASSTPGGGYEQYF
TRBJ2-7	TRBD2	TRBV4-3	NA	TGCGCCAGCAGCCGCTCTGGTGGCGGGAGCTCCTACGAGCAGTACTTC	CASSRSGGGSSYEQYF
TRBJ2-2	TRBD2	TRBV18	few	TGTGCCAGCCATGCACTAGCGGGACCGAACACCGGGGAGCTGTTTTTT	CASHALAGPNTGELFF
TRBJ2-2	TRBD2	TRBV11-3	NA	TGTGCCAGCACTCACGGACTAGCGGGAGTCATTTGGGGCTCCGGGGAGCTGTTTTTT	CASTHGLAGVIWGSGELFF
TRBJ2-2	NA	TRBV7-2	NA	TGTGCCAGCAGCTCGGGGCCTTCGAACACCGGGGAGCTGTTTTTT	CASSSGPSNTGELFF
TRBJ1-5	NA	TRBV7-9	NA	TGTGCCAGCAGCGGACAGTACAGCAATCAGCCCCAGCATTTT	CASSGQYSNQPQHF
TRBJ2-3	TRBD2	TRBV29-1	NA	TGCAGCGTTGAGGGGGGGACGGTCGCAGATACGCAGTATTTT	CSVEGGTVADTQYF
TRBJ1-4	TRBD1	TRBV30	few	TGTGCCTGCCCCGACCGCCAGGGGGGGGATAATGAAAAACTGTTTTTT	CACPDRQGGDNEKLFF
TRBJ1-2	NA	TRBV5-4	NA	TGTGCCAGCAGCTCGATAGGGGGTTTTTATGGCTACACCTTC	CASSSIGGFYGYTF
TRBJ1-1	TRBD1	TRBV6-1	NA	TGTGCCAGCAGCACAGGGGGCACTGAAGCTTTCTTT	CASSTGGTEAFF
TRBJ2-7	NA	TRBV9	NA	TGTGCCAGCGGAGACTACGAGCAGTACTTC	CASGDYEQYF
TRBJ2-6	NA	TRBV25-1	NA	TGTGCCAGCGGGGGGTTGGGGGCCAACGTCCTGACTTTC	CASGGLGANVLTF
TRBJ2-7	NA	TRBV7-9	NA	TGTGCCAGCAGCCCGTACCTGGAGCAGTACTTC	CASSPYLEQYF
TRBJ2-1	NA	TRBV7-9	NA	TGTGCCAGCAGCCGCACCCAGGTTGGGGATGAGCAGTTCTTC	CASSRTQVGDEQFF
TRBJ2-3	NA	TRBV30	NA	TGTGCCTGGAGTCCCACAAGGGCAGAAGGCACAGATACGCAGTATTTT	CAWSPTRAEGTDTQYF
TRBJ2-3	TRBD2	TRBV9	few	TGTGCCAGCAGCGCCGGGACTAGGTCCGATACGCAGTATTTT	CASSAGTRSDTQYF
TRBJ2-2	TRBD2	TRBV9	NA	TGTGCCAGCAGCGGGGGACTAGCGGGATACACCGGGGAGCTGTTTTTT	CASSGGLAGYTGELFF
TRBJ2-7	TRBD1	TRBV30	NA	TGTGCCTGGACCCGGGACAGGGGTCTCCGCTACGAGCAGTACTTC	CAWTRDRGLRYEQYF
TRBJ2-2	NA	TRBV7-8	NA	TGTGCCAGCAGCTCCTTTATCGGGGAGCTGTTTTTT	CASSSFIGELFF
TRBJ1-4	NA	TRBV6-6	NA	TGTGCCGTCGACTCCGGGGCGCATGAAAAACTGTTTTTT	CAVDSGAHEKLFF
TRBJ2-7	NA	TRBV27	NA	TGTGCCAGCAGCCTCCTTGGGGGGCGGGCGCTCTCCTACGAGCAGTACTTC	CASSLLGGRALSYEQYF
TRBJ1-2	NA	TRBV29-1	NA	TGCAGCGTCGGGGGGTTAGGAGGCTACACCTTC	CSVGGLGGYTF
TRBJ2-7	NA	TRBV27	once	TGTGCCAGCAGTTTACTAGCCTCCTACGAGCAGTACTTC	CASSLLASYEQYF
TRBJ1-1	NA	TRBV7-9	NA	TGTGCCAGCAGCCACGCGCCACACAGGGTCGACACTGAAGCTTTCTTT	CASSHAPHRVDTEAFF
TRBJ2-4	NA	TRBV5-1	NA	TGCGCCAGCAGCTTGGGGAACCCTAGAGAAAACATTCAGTACTTC	CASSLGNPRENIQYF
TRBJ1-2	NA	TRBV28	NA	TGTGCCAGCACCATGCTCGTTGGCAGCTACACCTTC	CASTMLVGSYTF
TRBJ2-1	NA	TRBV19	NA	TGTGCCAGTGTGGACATCTACAATGAGCAGTTCTTC	CASVDIYNEQFF
TRBJ1-2	TRBD1	TRBV2	few	TGTGCCAGCACCCGGGACAGGGTCCCCAGTGGCTACACCTTC	CASTRDRVPSGYTF
TRBJ1-2	TRBD1	TRBV15	NA	TGTGCCACCAGCCGTATGACAGGGCTACTCTCTGGCTACACCTTC	CATSRMTGLLSGYTF
TRBJ2-5	TRBD1	TRBV20-1	once	TGCAGTGCCACAGGGGAAGAGACCCAGTACTTC	CSATGEETQYF
TRBJ1-1	TRBD1	TRBV29-1	NA	TGCAGCGGCCGGGGGACAGCGGGAAACACTGAAGCTTTCTTT	CSGRGTAGNTEAFF
TRBJ2-2	TRBD1	TRBV5-5	NA	TGTGCCAGCACGAAATTCGACAGGGGGCGTAACACCGGGGAGCTGTTTTTT	CASTKFDRGRNTGELFF
TRBJ2-3	NA	TRBV5-4	few	TGTGCCAGCAGCTACGAGCCAACAGATACGCAGTATTTT	CASSYEPTDTQYF